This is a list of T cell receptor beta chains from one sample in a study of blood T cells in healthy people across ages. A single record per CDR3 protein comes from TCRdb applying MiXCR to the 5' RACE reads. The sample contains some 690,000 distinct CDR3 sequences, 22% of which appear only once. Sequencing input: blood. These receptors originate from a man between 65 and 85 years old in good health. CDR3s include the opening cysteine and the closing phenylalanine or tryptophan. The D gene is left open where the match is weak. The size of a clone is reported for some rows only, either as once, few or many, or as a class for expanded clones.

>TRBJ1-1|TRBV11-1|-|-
CASSLTVENTEAFF
TGTGCCAGCAGTTTGACTGTCGAGAACACTGAAGCTTTCTTT
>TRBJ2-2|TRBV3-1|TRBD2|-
CASSQVASGNTGELFF
TGTGCCAGCAGCCAAGTGGCTAGCGGGAACACCGGGGAGCTGTTTTTT
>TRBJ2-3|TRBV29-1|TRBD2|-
CSLWRGSYTDTQYF
TGCAGCCTCTGGCGGGGGTCCTACACAGATACGCAGTATTTT
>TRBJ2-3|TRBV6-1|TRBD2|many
CASSEASGTDTQYF
TGTGCCAGCAGTGAAGCTAGCGGGACAGATACGCAGTATTTT
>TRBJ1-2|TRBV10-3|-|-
CAISEPNRDNRGYTF
TGTGCCATCAGTGAGCCAAACCGGGACAACCGAGGCTACACCTTC
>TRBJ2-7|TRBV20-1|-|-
CSARDSRVGSHEQYF
TGCAGTGCTAGAGATTCTCGGGTAGGGTCCCACGAGCAGTACTTC
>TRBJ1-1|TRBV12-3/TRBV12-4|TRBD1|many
CASSFGQANTEAFF
TGTGCCAGCAGTTTCGGACAGGCGAACACTGAAGCTTTCTTT
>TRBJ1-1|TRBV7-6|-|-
CASSENEGTEALF
TGTGCCAGCAGCGAGAACGAGGGGACTGAAGCTCTCTTT
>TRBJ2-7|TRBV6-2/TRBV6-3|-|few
CASRTTFVSYEQYF
TGTGCCAGCAGGACCACGTTTGTCTCCTACGAGCAGTACTTC
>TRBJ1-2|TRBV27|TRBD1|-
CASSSGTGGGNYGYTF
TGTGCCAGCAGTAGCGGGACAGGGGGCGGTAACTATGGCTACACCTTC
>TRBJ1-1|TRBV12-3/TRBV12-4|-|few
CASTTGINTEAFF
TGTGCCAGCACCACAGGGATAAACACTGAAGCTTTCTTT
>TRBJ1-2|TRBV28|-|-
CASSFLGKGANYGYTF
TGTGCCAGCAGTTTTTTGGGAAAGGGTGCTAACTATGGCTACACCTTC
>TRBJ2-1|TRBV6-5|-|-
CASSRRDYNEQFF
TGTGCCAGCAGCCGCCGGGATTACAATGAGCAGTTCTTC
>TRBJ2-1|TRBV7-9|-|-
CASRQFSGPKNEQFF
TGTGCCAGCAGGCAATTTAGCGGACCTAAGAATGAGCAGTTCTTC
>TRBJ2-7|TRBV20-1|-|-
CSARDGSGGREQYF
TGCAGTGCTAGAGATGGGAGTGGGGGCAGGGAGCAGTACTTC
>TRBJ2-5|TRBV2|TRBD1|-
CASSKGQVQETQYF
TGTGCCAGCAGTAAGGGACAGGTCCAAGAGACCCAGTACTTC
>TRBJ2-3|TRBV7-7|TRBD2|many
CASSPRAGGGWRSDTQYF
TGTGCCAGCAGCCCAAGAGCGGGCGGGGGTTGGCGCTCAGATACGCAGTATTTT
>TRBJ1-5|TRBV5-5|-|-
CASSLTEGGFYQPQHF
TGTGCCAGCAGCTTGACCGAGGGGGGGTTTTATCAGCCCCAGCATTTT
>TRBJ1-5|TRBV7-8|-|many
CASSFGFGNQPQHF
TGTGCCAGCAGCTTCGGGTTTGGCAATCAGCCCCAGCATTTT
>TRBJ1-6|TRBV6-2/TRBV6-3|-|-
CASSYSSRTNSPLHF
TGTGCCAGCAGTTACTCGAGCAGGACCAATTCACCCCTCCACTTT
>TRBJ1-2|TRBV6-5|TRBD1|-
CASSPPRQGANYGYTF
TGTGCCAGCAGTCCCCCGAGACAGGGGGCCAACTATGGCTACACCTTC
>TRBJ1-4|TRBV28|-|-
CASSYSYGATNEKLFF
TGTGCCAGCAGTTACAGTTATGGAGCAACTAATGAAAAACTGTTTTTT
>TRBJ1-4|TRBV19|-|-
CASSITGHTNEKLFF
TGTGCCAGTAGTATAACGGGACACACTAATGAAAAACTGTTTTTT
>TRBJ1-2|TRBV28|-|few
CASSLVQDYYGYTF
TGTGCCAGCAGTTTGGTACAGGACTACTATGGCTACACCTTC
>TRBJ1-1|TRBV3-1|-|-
CASSQLSTEAFF
TGTGCCAGCAGCCAGCTCTCCACTGAAGCTTTCTTT
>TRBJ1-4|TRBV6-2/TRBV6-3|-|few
CASSHGPGTNEKLFF
TGTGCCAGCAGTCATGGACCGGGCACTAATGAAAAACTGTTTTTT